The 29 T cell receptor beta chains presented below share a single source sample, sequenced in a study of blood T cell repertoires in COVID-19 (dated by TCRdb to 2020 to 2021). The library was obtained by the immunoSEQ multiplex PCR assay. In TCRdb, the immuneACCESS table is reduced to in-frame sequences with V and J assigned. These tables do not hold every clone; where another copy was compared, an unresolved V gene accounts for under half, and the others remain unexplained. For this sample there are a few hundred thousand clones; approximately 81% appear just once. The ten biggest clones cover roughly 6.7% of the sample. Sequencing used PBMCs or T cells enriched from blood (not recorded which). These TCRs come from a woman in her forties or fifties who had been exposed to COVID-19.

V gene TRBV11-2 combines with J gene TRBJ2-3; 7 bases align to TRBD2. From germline, CDR1 is SGHAT and CDR2 FQNNGV. Trimming cost V 1 base and J 5 bases; bases outside gene matches: 6. This CDR3 comprises 15 residues. Written as DNA, the CDR3 is TGTGCCAGCAGCTTAGCGGTGCTAGCGGTAGATACGCAGTATTTT. Protein product: CASSLAVLAVDTQYF.

This chain connects TRBV12-5 to TRBJ2-5, with 9 bases aligning to TRBD1. The length of the CDR3 is 14 residues. Per germline, CDR1 LGHNT and CDR2 FRNRAP. The V gene end was trimmed by 5 bases and the J gene end by 6 bases; junction bases not matched to a gene: 7. The CDR3 sequence is CASGPDRGVKTQYF. Here the CDR3 DNA reads TGTGCTAGTGGTCCGGACAGGGGAGTTAAGACCCAGTACTTC.

Concerning this clone itself: Other DNA sequences of this sample code for an identical CDR3. The rearrangement uses TRBV29-1 and TRBJ1-1; D is undetermined. CDR3 length equals 11 residues. Per the germline V gene, CDR1 is SQVTM and CDR2 is ANQGSEA. V shed 4 bases and J shed 0 bases, with 3 bases lying between them. For the CDR3, the DNA is TGCAGCGTTGCCTTGAACACTGAAGCTTTCTTT. Translating it yields CSVALNTEAFF.

CDR3 DNA: TGTGCCAGCAGTTCAATGAACACCGGGGAGCTGTTTTTT. Protein: CASSSMNTGELFF. The chain has TRBV28 and TRBJ2-2; D remains ambiguous. The CDR3 extends over 13 amino acids. V shed 4 bases and J shed 1 base, with 4 bases lying between them. CDR1 is MDHEN, CDR2 SYDVKM, per germline.

This chain connects TRBV10-3 to TRBJ1-2, with TRBD1 as a possible D gene (6 bases). The V end lost 6 bases, the J end lost 2 bases, and 10 bases lay between the germline ends. CDR1 is ENHRY and CDR2 is SYGVKD in the germline V gene. The CDR3 spans 13 residues. Here the CDR3 DNA reads TGTGCCATCAGCCCAGGGGACAACTATGGCTACACCTTC. Translation gives CAISPGDNYGYTF.

V usage is TRBV28 and J usage is TRBJ2-7; D uncertain. Deletions cut 6 bases from V and 3 bases from J, with 24 bases between. Germline CDR1 reads MDHEN; CDR2 reads SYDVKM. This CDR3 has 17 residues. CDR3 DNA: TGTGCCAGCAGCTTACGAAATGCAGGTTGGGCCTACTACGAGCAGTACTTC. It encodes CASSLRNAGWAYYEQYF.

The chain uses TRBV29-1 and TRBJ2-3; tentative D call: TRBD1 (6 bases). Looked up from germline, CDR1 is SQVTM and CDR2 is ANQGSEA. The CDR3 has 13 amino acids. V lost 6 bases to trimming and J lost 13 bases, with 23 bases between them. DNA for the CDR3: TGCAGCGTAGTCCGGGACGGACAGCCACGGGAGTATTTT. Encoded protein: CSVVRDGQPREYF.

The CDR3 sequence is CASTKDFEETQYF. The DNA for the CDR3 is TGTGCCAGCACCAAGGACTTTGAAGAGACCCAGTACTTC. V is TRBV13 and J is TRBJ2-5; possible D gene TRBD2, 5 bases. Trimming removed 7 bases from V and 3 bases from J, with 12 bases in between. The CDR3 covers 13 residues. Germline V lookup: CDR1 PRHDT, CDR2 FYEKMQ (reference sequence).

CDR3 coding DNA: TGTGCCAGCAGTGAATCTATCGGCTACGAGCAGTACTTC. It is translated as CASSESIGYEQYF. V gene TRBV6-1 combines with J gene TRBJ2-7; no clear D gene. The CDR3 has 13 amino acids. The V gene's germline CDR1 is MNHNS and CDR2 SASEGT. V lost 2 bases to trimming and J lost 3 bases, with 8 bases between them.

The rearrangement links TRBV5-1 to TRBJ2-3, with 13 bases identical to TRBD2. CDR1 SGHRS and CDR2 YFSETQ come from the germline V gene. The CDR3 contains 16 residues. With V trimmed by 4 bases and J by 1 base, 3 bases remained unmatched. The CDR3 is CASSDGTSGGTDTQYF. The CDR3 region has the DNA TGCGCCAGCAGCGACGGGACTAGCGGGGGCACAGATACGCAGTATTTT.

This clone was seen more than once but under ten times. The rearrangement joins TRBV21-1 to TRBJ2-7; TRBD2 is the table's D call, not checked against the DNA. TRBV21-1 corresponds to a pseudogene. The CDR3 covers 14 residues. As DNA, the CDR3 is TGTGCCAGCAGCAAAGTTAGGGAGGCCGTCTTGGAGTACTTC. Translating gives CASSKVREAVLEYF.

This sequence joins TRBV3-1 (or the pseudogene TRBV3-2) and TRBJ1-2; tentatively, D is TRBD1 (6 bases). Germline assignment: CDR1 LGHDT and CDR2 YNNKEL (reference sequence). V shed 1 base and J shed 4 bases, with 10 bases lying between them. The CDR3 contains 14 residues. CDR3: CASSQGQESYGYTF. The CDR3 region has the DNA TGTGCCAGCAGCCAAGGACAGGAGTCCTATGGCTACACCTTC.

The chain carries TRBV29-1 and TRBJ2-7; D perhaps matches TRBD2 (6 bases). Germline loops: CDR1 SQVTM, CDR2 ANQGSEA. Trimming took off 0 bases at V and 3 bases at J, with 9 bases between the two ends. The CDR3 length is 13 residues. The CDR3, as DNA: TGCAGCGTTGAAGATGGGGGGAGCTACGAGCAGTACTTC. It specifies CSVEDGGSYEQYF.

The chain joins TRBV18 to TRBJ1-5; D is ambiguous. Per the germline V gene, CDR1 is KGHSH and CDR2 is LQKENI. This CDR3 has 13 amino acids. Trimming took off 2 bases at V and 1 base at J, with 3 bases between the two ends. The CDR3 region has the DNA TGTGCCAGCTCACCAGGCAGCAATCAGCCCCAGCATTTT. It codes for CASSPGSNQPQHF.

The chain employs TRBV12-3 or TRBV12-4 and TRBJ2-2; 7 positions agree with TRBD1. V dropped 6 bases and J dropped 7; count of bases not matched to a gene: 5. This CDR3 has 13 amino acids. CDR3 coding DNA: TGTGCCAGCAGCATGGGACAGATCGGGGAGCTGTTTTTT. Translating gives CASSMGQIGELFF.

V gene TRBV12-3 or TRBV12-4 combines with J gene TRBJ2-2; D remains ambiguous. The germline V and J ends were trimmed by 5 bases and 15 bases, with 16 bases remaining between them. This CDR3 is built from 12 residues. Here the CDR3 DNA reads TGTGCCAGCAGTCCTCACACAACCGAGGTGTTTTTT. Translating it yields CASSPHTTEVFF.

The chain uses TRBV10-2 and TRBJ1-1; the match to TRBD1 covers 7 bases. The CDR3 is 14 residues long. The V gene end was trimmed by 6 bases and the J gene end by 5 bases; junction bases not matched to a gene: 9. The germline gives CDR1 WSHSY, CDR2 SAAADI. CDR3 in DNA: TGCGCCAGCAGGCCGACAGGGCGATTTACTGAAGCTTTCTTT. The encoded protein is CASRPTGRFTEAFF.

This chain links TRBV5-5 with TRBJ2-4; 9 nucleotides line up with TRBD1. V shed 0 bases and J 6 bases; nucleotides not matched to a gene: 4. CDR1 is SGHKS and CDR2 is YYEKEE in the germline V gene (reference sequence). The CDR3 length is 15 residues. CDR3 region: CASSLVGGQGNIQYF. The CDR3 bases are TGTGCCAGCAGCTTGGTTGGGGGACAGGGAAACATTCAGTACTTC.

J is TRBJ1-1 and V is TRBV4-1, with a possible D match to TRBD1 (6 bases). This CDR3 spans 19 amino acids. CDR1 is MGHRA, CDR2 YSYEKL, per germline. Trimming pared 0 bases from V and 0 bases from J, leaving 20 bases between. The CDR3 region is CASSQESQGLLSMNTEAFF. The DNA for the CDR3 is TGCGCCAGCAGCCAAGAGTCCCAGGGGCTCTTGTCAATGAACACTGAAGCTTTCTTT.

This chain links TRBV7-2 with TRBJ2-5; D is perhaps TRBD2 (6 bases). Trimming pared 1 base from V and 1 base from J, leaving 16 bases between. CDR1 is SGHTA, CDR2 FQGNSA, per germline. The CDR3 sequence is 17 residues long. The CDR3 DNA follows: TGTGCCAGCAGCTTAGGTGGTGCGGGGTCAGTCCAAGAGACCCAGTACTTC. It codes for CASSLGGAGSVQETQYF. The variable domain in full, completed from reference TRBV7-2 and TRBJ2-5, reads GAGVSQSPSNKVTEKGKDVELRCDPISGHTALYWYRQSLGQGLEFLIYFQGNSAPDKSGLPSDRFSAERTGGSVSTLTIQRTQQEDSAVYLCASSLGGAGSVQETQYFGPGTRLLVL.

This chain joins TRBV5-1 and TRBJ2-1; 7 bases are shared with TRBD2. V shed 0 bases and J 7 bases; nucleotides not matched to a gene: 10. Germline loops: CDR1 SGHRS, CDR2 YFSETQ. This CDR3 contains 16 residues. The chain's CDR3 is CASSLVSRGSGNEQFF. CDR3 DNA: TGCGCCAGCAGCTTGGTGTCGCGGGGGTCCGGTAATGAGCAGTTCTTC.

This chain joins TRBV27 and TRBJ1-4, with D tentatively TRBD1 (6 bases). V was cut by 10 bases and J by 6 bases, with 27 bases left in between. Per germline, CDR1 MNHEY and CDR2 SMNVEV (reference sequence). The length of the CDR3 is 17 residues. The DNA for the CDR3 is TGTGCCACCTACTACCGACCCCCCAGGGGTGGCGATGAAAAACTGTTTTTT. Residues: CATYYRPPRGGDEKLFF.

The J gene is TRBJ2-7, the V gene TRBV7-6; D is perhaps TRBD2 (6 bases). Between the trimmed V and J ends, which lost 5 bases and 0 bases, there was a span of 17 bases. The CDR3 loop spans 16 amino acids. In germline, CDR1 is SGHVS, CDR2 FNYEAQ. CDR3 coding DNA: TGTGCCAGCAGCGGGGGGAAGGGGCAGGACTCCTACGAGCAGTACTTC. This gives the protein CASSGGKGQDSYEQYF.

This chain connects TRBV3-1 (or the pseudogene TRBV3-2) to TRBJ2-2; the D is unclear. This CDR3 spans 16 amino acids. Germline V CDR1 and CDR2: LGHDT, YNNKEL (reference sequence). Trimming pared 0 bases from V and 6 bases from J, leaving 14 bases between. CDR3 in DNA: TGTGCCAGCAGCCAAGATCAGTTGACCCAGGCCGGGGAGCTGTTTTTT. Translated, it gives CASSQDQLTQAGELFF.

The rearrangement links TRBV5-5 to TRBJ1-1; 8 nucleotides match TRBD1. CDR3 size: 16 residues. The ends lost 4 bases at V and 1 base at J; junction bases unmatched: 9. CDR1 is SGHKS, CDR2 YYEKEE, per germline (reference sequence). The CDR3 loop is CASSDGQGWGNTEAFF. CDR3 bases: TGTGCCAGCAGCGACGGACAGGGCTGGGGGAACACTGAAGCTTTCTTT.

The CDR3 reads CASSSGGGRDTQYF. In DNA form, the CDR3 reads TGTGCCAGCAGCTCGGGCGGGGGCCGAGATACGCAGTATTTT. J is TRBJ2-3 and V is TRBV7-2; TRBD2 is a possible D gene (7 bases). This CDR3 is 14 amino acids long. Germline CDR1 SGHTA, CDR2 FQGNSA. The V end lost 4 bases, the J end lost 5 bases, and 13 bases lay between the germline ends.

The J gene is TRBJ1-2, the V gene TRBV7-8, with 8 bases that match TRBD1. The junction had 7 bases not matched to a gene; V was cut back by 5 bases and J by 8 bases. The CDR3 extends over 13 amino acids. Germline CDR1 is SGHVS and CDR2 is FQNEAQ. The CDR3, as DNA: TGTGCCAGCAGCCGCCAGGGGGCAGAAGGCTACACCTTC. This codes for CASSRQGAEGYTF.

A few counts support this clone. V gene TRBV6-5 combines with J gene TRBJ1-2; D may be TRBD1 (5 bases). Germline CDR1 reads MNHEY; CDR2 reads SVGAGI. V shed 6 bases and J shed 4 bases, with 12 bases lying between them. The CDR3 covers 13 residues. Here the CDR3 DNA reads TGTGCCAGCAGCTTGCAGGGCCCCTATGGCTACACCTTC. As protein: CASSLQGPYGYTF.

The V and J genes are TRBV15 and TRBJ2-5; D may be TRBD2 (6 bases). This CDR3 region has 16 residues. From germline, CDR1 is LNHNV and CDR2 YYDKDF (reference sequence). V was clipped by 0 bases and J by 0 bases, with 11 bases between them. The CDR3 spells CATSRDGGANQETQYF. The CDR3 DNA sequence: TGTGCCACCAGCAGAGATGGAGGGGCCAACCAAGAGACCCAGTACTTC.